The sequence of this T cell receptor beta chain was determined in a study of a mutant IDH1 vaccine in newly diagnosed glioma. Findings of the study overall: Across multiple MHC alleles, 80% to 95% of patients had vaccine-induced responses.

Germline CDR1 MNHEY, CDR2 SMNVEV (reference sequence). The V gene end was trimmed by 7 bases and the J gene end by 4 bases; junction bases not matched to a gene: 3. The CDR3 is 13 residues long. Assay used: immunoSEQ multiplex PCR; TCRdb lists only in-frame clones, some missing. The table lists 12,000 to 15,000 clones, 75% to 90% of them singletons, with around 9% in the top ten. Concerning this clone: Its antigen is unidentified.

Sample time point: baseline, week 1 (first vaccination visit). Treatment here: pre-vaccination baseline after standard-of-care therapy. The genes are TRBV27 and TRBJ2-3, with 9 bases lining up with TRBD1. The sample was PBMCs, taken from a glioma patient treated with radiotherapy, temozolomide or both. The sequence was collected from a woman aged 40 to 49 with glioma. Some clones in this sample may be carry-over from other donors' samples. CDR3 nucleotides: TGTGCCAGCAAGGACAGGGGCGCAGATACGCAGTATTTT. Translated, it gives CASKDRGADTQYF.